The clone carrying this T cell receptor (beta chain) was detected only a few times. Its specificity is unknown. CDR1 and CDR2 (germline): DFQATT, SNEGSKA (reference sequence). The CDR3 is 17 amino acids. Trimming cost V 3 bases and J 3 bases, with 20 bases left between them. TCRdb's copy holds only in-frame clones and misses some; the assay was immunoSEQ multiplex PCR. The data contain 20,000 to 25,000 clones, roughly three quarters of them singletons. The data are from a study of vaccination effects on CD4 cells after COVID-19. Study background: Sampling occurred a median 72 days post second dose, range 14 to 241.

After expansion with viral peptide pools in the ViraFEST assay, antigen-specific CD4+ T cells were sequenced. Investigators separated out CD4+ T cells once around 11 days of culture had passed. All study participants received two doses of BNT162b2 or mRNA-1273 vaccine. This clonotype was sampled from a human donor who received a COVID-19 vaccine. The chain employs TRBV20-1 and TRBJ2-2; TRBD1 or TRBD2 may be the D gene (5 bases each). The input for sequencing was CD4+ T cells from PBMCs cultured with SARS-CoV-2 spike peptides, taken after COVID-19 vaccination. In nucleotides, the CDR3 is TGCAGTGCTAGTGGGGAAACGGGGACCTCGTACACCGGGGAGCTGTTTTTT. Residues: CSASGETGTSYTGELFF.